This T cell receptor beta chain was recovered during a study of blood T cell repertoires in COVID-19. Sequencing was performed with immunoSEQ multiplex PCR; in TCRdb, only in-frame clones are kept and a portion is missing. The data contain hundreds of thousands of clones, approximately 87% of them singletons. This clonotype was sampled from a woman aged 55-75 years with COVID-19, enrolled during active disease. The sequencing sample was made of peripheral blood.

The CDR3 DNA is TGTGCCAGCAGCTCGGACAGGGCGGGCGATGGCTACACCTTC. As protein: CASSSDRAGDGYTF. This chain joins TRBV7-9 and TRBJ1-2; TRBD1 matches 8 bases. The CDR3 sequence is 14 residues long. V shed 4 bases, J shed 6 bases, and the junction held 7 bases outside the gene matches. The germline gives CDR1 SEHNR, CDR2 FQNEAQ (reference sequence).